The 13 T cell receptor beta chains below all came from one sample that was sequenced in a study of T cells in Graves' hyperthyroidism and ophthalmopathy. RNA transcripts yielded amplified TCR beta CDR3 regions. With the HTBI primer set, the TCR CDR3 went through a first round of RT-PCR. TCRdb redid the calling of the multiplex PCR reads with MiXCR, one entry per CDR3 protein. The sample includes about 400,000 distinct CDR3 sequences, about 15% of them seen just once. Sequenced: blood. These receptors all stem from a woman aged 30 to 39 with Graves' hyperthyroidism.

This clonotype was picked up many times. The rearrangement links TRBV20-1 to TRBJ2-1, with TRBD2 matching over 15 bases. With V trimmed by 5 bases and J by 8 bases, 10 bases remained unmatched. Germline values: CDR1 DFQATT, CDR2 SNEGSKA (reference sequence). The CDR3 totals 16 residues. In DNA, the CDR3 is TGCAGTGCTCGACCTCCGGGACTAGCGGGAGGTCATGAGCAGTTCTTC. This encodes CSARPPGLAGGHEQFF.

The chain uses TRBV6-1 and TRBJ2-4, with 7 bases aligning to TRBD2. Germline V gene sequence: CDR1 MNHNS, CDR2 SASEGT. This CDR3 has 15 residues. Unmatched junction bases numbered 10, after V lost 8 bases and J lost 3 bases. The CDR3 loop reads CASARSGENKNIQYF. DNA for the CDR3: TGTGCCAGCGCTAGGAGCGGGGAAAACAAAAACATTCAGTACTTC.

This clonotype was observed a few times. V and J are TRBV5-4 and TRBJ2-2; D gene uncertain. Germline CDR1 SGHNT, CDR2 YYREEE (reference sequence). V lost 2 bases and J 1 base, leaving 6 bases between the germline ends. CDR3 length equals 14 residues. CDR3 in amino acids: CASSFNMNTGELFF. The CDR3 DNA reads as TGTGCCAGCAGCTTCAACATGAACACCGGGGAGCTGTTTTTT.

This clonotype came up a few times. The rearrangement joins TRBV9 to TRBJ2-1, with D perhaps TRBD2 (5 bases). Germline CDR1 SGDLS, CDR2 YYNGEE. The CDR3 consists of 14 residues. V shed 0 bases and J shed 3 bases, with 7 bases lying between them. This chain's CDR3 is CASSVAGNYNEQFF. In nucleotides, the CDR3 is TGTGCCAGCAGCGTAGCCGGGAACTACAATGAGCAGTTCTTC.

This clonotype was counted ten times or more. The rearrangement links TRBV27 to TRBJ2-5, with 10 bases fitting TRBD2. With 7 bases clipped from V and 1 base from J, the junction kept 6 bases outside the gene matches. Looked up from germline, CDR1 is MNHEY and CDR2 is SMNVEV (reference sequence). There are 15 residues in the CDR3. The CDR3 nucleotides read TGTGCCAGCACCGTAGCGGGAGGCCTCCAAGAGACCCAGTACTTC. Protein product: CASTVAGGLQETQYF.

The CDR3 loop reads CATSDPSEGEGGYGYTF. The DNA for the CDR3 is TGTGCCACCAGTGATCCTAGTGAGGGAGAAGGTGGCTATGGCTACACCTTC. J is TRBJ1-2 and V is TRBV24-1; D unclear. The CDR3 consists of 17 residues. V lost 3 bases to trimming and J lost 4 bases, with 20 bases between them. Germline V lookup: CDR1 KGHDR, CDR2 SFDVKD.

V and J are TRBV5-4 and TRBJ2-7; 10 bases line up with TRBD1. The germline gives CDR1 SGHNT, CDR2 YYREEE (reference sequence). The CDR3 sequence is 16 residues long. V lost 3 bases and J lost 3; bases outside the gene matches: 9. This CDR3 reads CASSSGVGQGGYEQYF. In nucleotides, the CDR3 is TGTGCCAGCAGCTCGGGTGTAGGACAGGGGGGCTACGAGCAGTACTTC.

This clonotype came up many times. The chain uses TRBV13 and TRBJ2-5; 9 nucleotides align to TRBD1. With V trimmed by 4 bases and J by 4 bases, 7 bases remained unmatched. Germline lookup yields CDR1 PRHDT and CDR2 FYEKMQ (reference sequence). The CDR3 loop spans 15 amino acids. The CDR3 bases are TGTGCCAGCAGCTCGCCTACAGGGGGCGGAGAGACCCAGTACTTC. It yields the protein CASSSPTGGGETQYF.

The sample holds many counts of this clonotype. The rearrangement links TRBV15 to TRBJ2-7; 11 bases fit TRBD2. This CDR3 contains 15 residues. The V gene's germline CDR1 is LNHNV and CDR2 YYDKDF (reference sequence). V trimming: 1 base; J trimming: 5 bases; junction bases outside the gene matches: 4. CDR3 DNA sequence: TGTGCCACCAGCAGAGGTACTAGCGGGAGTAACGAGCAGTACTTC. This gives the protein CATSRGTSGSNEQYF.

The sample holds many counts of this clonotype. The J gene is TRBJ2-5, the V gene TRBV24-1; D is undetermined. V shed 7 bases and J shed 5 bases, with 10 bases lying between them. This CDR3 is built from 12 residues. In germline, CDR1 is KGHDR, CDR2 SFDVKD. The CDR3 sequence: CATRSPGETQYF. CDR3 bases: TGTGCCACCAGATCCCCCGGCGAGACCCAGTACTTC.

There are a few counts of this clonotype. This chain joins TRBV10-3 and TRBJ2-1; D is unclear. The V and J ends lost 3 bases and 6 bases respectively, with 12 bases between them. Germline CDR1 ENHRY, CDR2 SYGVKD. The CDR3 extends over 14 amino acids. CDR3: CAISDWEQRNEQFF. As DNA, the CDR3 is TGTGCCATCAGTGATTGGGAACAGCGCAATGAGCAGTTCTTC.

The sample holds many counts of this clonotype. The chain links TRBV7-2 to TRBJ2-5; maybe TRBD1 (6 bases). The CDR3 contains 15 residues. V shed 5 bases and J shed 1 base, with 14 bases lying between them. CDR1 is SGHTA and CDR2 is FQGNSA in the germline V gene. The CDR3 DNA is TGTGCCAGCAGCCCGTCCACAGGGCCCCAAGAGACCCAGTACTTC. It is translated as CASSPSTGPQETQYF. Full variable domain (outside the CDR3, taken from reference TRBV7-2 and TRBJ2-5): GAGVSQSPSNKVTEKGKDVELRCDPISGHTALYWYRQSLGQGLEFLIYFQGNSAPDKSGLPSDRFSAERTGGSVSTLTIQRTQQEDSAVYLCASSPSTGPQETQYFGPGTRLLVL.

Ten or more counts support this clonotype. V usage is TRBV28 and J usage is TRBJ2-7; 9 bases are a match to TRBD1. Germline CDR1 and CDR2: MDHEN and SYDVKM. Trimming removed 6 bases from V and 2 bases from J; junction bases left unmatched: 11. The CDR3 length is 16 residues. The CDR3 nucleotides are TGTGCCAGCAGCCTAGTCCCGGGACAGGGAACCTACGAGCAGTACTTC. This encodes CASSLVPGQGTYEQYF.